The 21 T cell receptor beta chains reported below all come from one sample, sequenced in a study of cytomegalovirus exposure and HLA in healthy donors. The PCR was carried out with 60 Vbeta primers and 13 Jbeta primers. Produced via immunoSEQ multiplex PCR; TCRdb's table is partial and in-frame only. Here the sample spans around 39,000 clones, around two thirds being singletons. The specimen was PBMCs. The receptors shown here come from a human donor in good health.

The rearrangement links TRBV5-1 to TRBJ2-2; perhaps TRBD1 as D (6 bases). The CDR3 length is 15 residues. Trimming cost V 2 bases and J 2 bases, with 10 bases left between them. From germline, CDR1 is SGHRS and CDR2 YFSETQ. CDR3 DNA sequence: TGCGCCAGCAGCTTCGGGACATTAAACACCGGGGAGCTGTTTTTT. Translation gives CASSFGTLNTGELFF.

This chain joins TRBV18 and TRBJ2-7; weak D call: TRBD1 (5 bases). V was clipped by 6 bases and J by 1 base, with 10 bases between them. This CDR3 comprises 13 residues. CDR1 and CDR2 from the germline V gene are KGHSH and LQKENI. DNA of the CDR3: TGTGCCAGCTCCAGGGTAGGATCCTACGAGCAGTACTTC. As protein: CASSRVGSYEQYF.

The V and J genes are TRBV2 and TRBJ2-7; TRBD1 aligns across 10 bases. Per the germline V gene, CDR1 is SNHLY and CDR2 is FYNNEI. V shed 6 bases and J 3 bases; nucleotides not matched to a gene: 8. This CDR3 is built from 15 residues. The CDR3 protein is CASRGGTGVGYEQYF. The CDR3 nucleotides read TGTGCCAGCAGGGGGGGGACAGGGGTAGGCTACGAGCAGTACTTC. The complete variable domain, with remaining parts taken from reference TRBV2 and TRBJ2-7, reads EPEVTQTPSHQVTQMGQEVILRCVPISNHLYFYWYRQILGQKVEFLVSFYNNEISEKSEIFDDQFSVERPDGSNFTLKIRSTKLEDSAMYFCASRGGTGVGYEQYFGPGTRLTVT.

This rearrangement joins TRBV9 to TRBJ2-5; 13 bases match TRBD2. This CDR3 region has 15 residues. With V trimmed by 3 bases and J by 5 bases, 4 bases remained unmatched. CDR1 SGDLS and CDR2 YYNGEE come from the germline V gene. CDR3 sequence: CASSAGLAGLETQYF. Written as DNA, the CDR3 is TGTGCCAGCAGCGCGGGACTAGCGGGGCTCGAGACCCAGTACTTC.

The chain combines TRBV5-1 with TRBJ1-2; D is unclear. Between the trimmed V and J ends, which lost 4 bases and 6 bases, there was a span of 19 bases. The CDR3 is 15 amino acids. CDR1 and CDR2 (germline): SGHRS, YFSETQ. The CDR3 reads CASSPSEATGHGYTF. As DNA, the CDR3 is TGCGCCAGCAGCCCGTCGGAGGCGACGGGCCATGGCTACACCTTC.

V gene TRBV7-2 combines with J gene TRBJ1-2, with D possibly TRBD1 on 6 matching bases. CDR3 length: 14 residues. Germline V gives CDR1 SGHTA, CDR2 FQGNSA. V was cut by 1 base and J by 4 bases, with 10 bases left in between. CDR3 in DNA: TGTGCCAGCAGCTTAGACAGGGATGGCTATGGCTACACCTTC. Protein: CASSLDRDGYGYTF. Drawing the rest from reference TRBV7-2 and TRBJ1-2, the complete variable domain is GAGVSQSPSNKVTEKGKDVELRCDPISGHTALYWYRQSLGQGLEFLIYFQGNSAPDKSGLPSDRFSAERTGGSVSTLTIQRTQQEDSAVYLCASSLDRDGYGYTFGSGTRLTVV.

The rearrangement joins TRBV14 to TRBJ2-3, with a tentative D call TRBD2 (6 bases). The CDR3 totals 14 residues. Trimming removed 1 base at V and 10 bases at J, with 15 bases between. Germline CDR1 SGHDN, CDR2 FVKESK. CDR3 in amino acids: CASSQASARGSQYF. CDR3 in DNA: TGTGCCAGCAGCCAAGCTAGCGCCCGCGGATCGCAGTATTTT.

V and J are TRBV10-3 and TRBJ1-2, with D tentatively TRBD1 (6 bases). Germline V gives CDR1 ENHRY, CDR2 SYGVKD. CDR3 length: 13 amino acids. Trimming took off 6 bases at V and 8 bases at J, with 16 bases between the two ends. CDR3 sequence reads: CAISLTGRLGYTF. DNA for the CDR3: TGTGCCATCAGCCTTACAGGGCGTCTAGGCTACACCTTC.

This chain links TRBV7-2 with TRBJ2-3; 9 bases fit TRBD1. The CDR3 runs 14 residues. Germline CDR1 and CDR2: SGHTA and FQGNSA. With 5 bases clipped from V and 6 bases from J, the junction kept 6 bases outside the gene matches. The CDR3 coding sequence is TGTGCCAGCAGCCGGGACAGGGTCTTGGATACGCAGTATTTT. This sequence encodes CASSRDRVLDTQYF.

V gene TRBV2 combines with J gene TRBJ1-1, with 7 bases that match TRBD1. This CDR3 comprises 14 residues. Germline assignment: CDR1 SNHLY and CDR2 FYNNEI. The V gene end was trimmed by 8 bases and the J gene end by 8 bases; junction bases not matched to a gene: 14. The CDR3 nucleotides are TGTGCCAGCGGCAGAGAGGGGGCGGTTGGGGAAGCTTTCTTT. The encoded protein is CASGREGAVGEAFF.

The rearrangement joins TRBV19 to TRBJ2-7, with 9 bases lining up with TRBD1. The germline V gene has CDR1 LNHDA and CDR2 SQIVND (reference sequence). The length of the CDR3 is 13 residues. J was trimmed by 5 bases and V by 9 bases; bases with no gene match: 8. The CDR3 bases are TGTGCCAGCTCCGGGACAGGGACCCACGAGCAGTACTTC. Translated: CASSGTGTHEQYF. Combining the CDR3 with reference TRBV19 and TRBJ2-7 gives the whole variable domain DGGITQSPKYLFRKEGQNVTLSCEQNLNHDAMYWYRQDPGQGLRLIYYSQIVNDFQKGDIAEGYSVSREKKESFPLTVTSAQKNPTAFYLCASSGTGTHEQYFGPGTRLTVT.

This clone appeared a few times. This chain uses TRBV7-9 with TRBJ2-7, with D perhaps matching TRBD2 (6 bases). This CDR3 comprises 14 residues. Deletions cut 1 base from V and 2 bases from J, with 9 bases between. The germline V gene has CDR1 SEHNR and CDR2 FQNEAQ (reference sequence). The CDR3 is CASSLELATYEQYF. The CDR3 DNA follows: TGTGCCAGCAGCTTAGAACTAGCTACCTACGAGCAGTACTTC.

This clone was seen a few times. The genes are TRBV7-2 and TRBJ2-2; 10 bases are shared with TRBD1. V lost 4 bases, J lost 9 bases, and 5 bases stayed unmatched. This CDR3 has 14 amino acids. CDR1 is SGHTA and CDR2 is FQGNSA in the germline V gene. CDR3 sequence (DNA): TGTGCCAGCAGCTCGGGACAGGGGTCCCGGGAGCTGTTTTTT. Translation: CASSSGQGSRELFF.

J is TRBJ2-3 and V is TRBV7-3; D not certain. Germline V gene sequence: CDR1 SGHTA, CDR2 FQGTGA. V gave up 2 bases and J gave up 4 bases, with 13 bases separating them. The CDR3 runs 15 residues. The CDR3 nucleotides are TGTGCCAGCAGCTTACAGTTCGGGTTCGCAGATACGCAGTATTTT. Residues: CASSLQFGFADTQYF.

This clone was counted a few times. This sequence joins TRBV19 and TRBJ1-2; D not certain. CDR1 and CDR2 from the germline V gene are LNHDA and SQIVND (reference sequence). There are 11 residues in the CDR3. V was trimmed by 9 bases and J by 8 bases, leaving 13 bases between them. CDR3 coding DNA: TGTGCCAGCAAAGCGGGCCGGGGCTACACCTTC. It encodes CASKAGRGYTF.

The rearrangement joins TRBV2 to TRBJ2-5, with D maybe TRBD2 (5 bases). This CDR3 is 14 amino acids long. Germline V gene sequence: CDR1 SNHLY, CDR2 FYNNEI. Trimming shortened V by 4 bases and J by 5 bases, and 14 bases separated the two germline ends. CDR3 in amino acids: CASSGVGVRETQYF. CDR3 coding DNA: TGTGCCAGCAGTGGCGTCGGGGTTAGGGAGACCCAGTACTTC.

Only a few counts were recorded for this clone. The rearrangement links TRBV13 to TRBJ2-7; 16 positions agree with TRBD2. CDR1 is PRHDT, CDR2 FYEKMQ, per germline (reference sequence). The length of the CDR3 is 17 residues. With 5 bases clipped from V and 7 bases from J, the junction kept 11 bases outside the gene matches. The CDR3: CASSPPGLAGGLGEQYF. In DNA, the CDR3 is TGTGCCAGCAGCCCGCCGGGACTAGCGGGGGGGCTTGGTGAGCAGTACTTC.

About this clone: Mismatch with germline at one junction end may stem from a read error. V usage is TRBV29-1 and J usage is TRBJ1-2; D call uncertain. This CDR3 contains 10 residues. Germline V gene data show CDR1 as SQVTM and CDR2 as ANQGSEA. CDR3 sequence: CSATDYGYAF. The DNA of the CDR3 is TGCAGCGCTACGGACTATGGCTACGCCTTC.

V gene TRBV5-1 combines with J gene TRBJ1-1; TRBD1 matches 7 bases. The germline CDR1 and CDR2 sequences are SGHRS and YFSETQ. The CDR3 contains 13 residues. V lost 4 bases, J lost 4 bases, and 4 bases stayed unmatched. CDR3 protein: CASSMTGFTEAFF. CDR3 nucleotides: TGCGCCAGCAGCATGACAGGGTTCACTGAAGCTTTCTTT.

The V gene is TRBV14, the J gene TRBJ2-2, with D perhaps TRBD2 (6 bases). Between the trimmed V and J ends, which lost 6 bases and 7 bases, there was a span of 15 bases. Per germline, CDR1 SGHDN and CDR2 FVKESK. The CDR3 spans 14 residues. The CDR3 nucleotides are TGTGCCAGCAGACAGTTTTCGGGGGACGGGGAGCTGTTTTTT. Translation: CASRQFSGDGELFF.

V and J are TRBV19 and TRBJ1-6; TRBD1 agrees at 7 bases. Germline loops: CDR1 LNHDA, CDR2 SQIVND (reference sequence). The CDR3 spans 16 residues. J gave up 7 bases and V 2 bases, and 8 bases lay outside the gene matches. The chain's CDR3 is CASSIYGQAVNSPLHF. The CDR3 nucleotides read TGTGCCAGTAGTATATATGGACAGGCGGTAAATTCACCCCTCCACTTT.